These 14 T cell receptor beta chains were all obtained from the same sample, sequenced in a study of shared clonotypes between healthy human individuals (dated by TCRdb to 2020 to 2021). The library was generated by the immunoSEQ multiplex PCR assay. The clones in this table, taken by TCRdb from immuneACCESS, are in-frame only. Not every clone is retained; where verified, under half of the shortfall comes from an unresolved V gene, and the cause of the rest is unknown. The sample table records around 240,000 clones; 60% to 70% of these occur just once. The top ten clonotypes cover around 10% of the sample. The sequencing sample was made of memory CD4+ T cells sorted from blood. The cell subset or site label on this specimen signifies: CD45RA-negative fraction. These TCRs come from a man aged 25-45 years in good health.

The chain uses TRBV7-2 and TRBJ2-1; 7 bases line up with TRBD2. The V gene end was trimmed by 5 bases and the J gene end by 8 bases; junction bases not matched to a gene: 12. CDR3 length: 15 amino acids. Germline assignment: CDR1 SGHTA and CDR2 FQGNSA. CDR3 protein: CASSPLAGELYEQFF. The CDR3, as DNA: TGTGCCAGCAGCCCCTTGGCGGGAGAATTATATGAGCAGTTCTTC.

This rearrangement joins TRBV7-4 to TRBJ2-3; D is perhaps TRBD1 (6 bases). The CDR3 runs 12 residues. With 1 base removed from V and 8 bases from J, the gap between germline ends came to 7 bases. Germline CDR1 and CDR2: SGHVT and SQSDAQ. The CDR3 reads CASSLVGATQYF. CDR3 nucleotide sequence: TGTGCCAGCAGCTTAGTGGGGGCTACGCAGTATTTT. The full variable domain, in which reference TRBV7-4 and TRBJ2-3 provide the parts outside the CDR3, is GAGVSQSPRYKVAKRGRDVALRCDSISGHVTLYWYRQTLGQGSEVLTYSQSDAQRDKSGRPSGRFSAERPERSVSTLKIQRTEQGDSAVYLCASSLVGATQYFGPGTRLTVL.

Only a few counts were recorded for this clone. The rearrangement uses TRBV4-1 and TRBJ1-1; D is unclear. Germline CDR1 and CDR2: MGHRA and YSYEKL. The CDR3 covers 14 residues. The germline V and J ends were trimmed by 4 bases and 5 bases, with 14 bases remaining between them. The CDR3 sequence: CASSPARGRTEAFF. CDR3 DNA: TGCGCCAGCAGCCCTGCGCGAGGTCGGACTGAAGCTTTCTTT.

This chain uses TRBV10-3 with TRBJ2-5; 11 nucleotides align to TRBD1. Trimming cost V 3 bases and J 5 bases; bases outside gene matches: 5. This CDR3 contains 15 residues. Germline V gene data show CDR1 as ENHRY and CDR2 as SYGVKD. The DNA for the CDR3 is TGTGCCATCAGTGAAGGGACAGGGGGTAAGGAGACCCAGTACTTC. It translates to CAISEGTGGKETQYF.

This clone was counted only a few times. V gene TRBV29-1 combines with J gene TRBJ2-1; D not certain. CDR1 and CDR2 from the germline V gene are SQVTM and ANQGSEA. The germline V and J ends were trimmed by 0 bases and 9 bases, with 12 bases remaining between them. The CDR3 extends over 13 amino acids. CDR3 protein: CSVEEVQSGEQFF. The CDR3 nucleotides read TGCAGCGTTGAAGAGGTCCAGTCTGGTGAGCAGTTCTTC.

V and J are TRBV19 and TRBJ2-1; no firm D call. Trimming took 3 bases from V and 4 from J, leaving 7 bases between them. The germline CDR1 and CDR2 sequences are LNHDA and SQIVND (reference sequence). The CDR3 is 13 amino acids. Here the CDR3 reads CASSMAQYNEQFF. CDR3 sequence (DNA): TGTGCCAGTAGTATGGCGCAGTACAATGAGCAGTTCTTC.

The chain carries TRBV7-8 and TRBJ2-3, with a weak D call TRBD2 (5 bases). The CDR3 is 15 amino acids. CDR1 and CDR2 from the germline V gene are SGHVS and FQNEAQ. V dropped 3 bases and J dropped 0 bases, with 10 bases sitting between them. CDR3 nucleotide sequence: TGTGCCAGCAGCTTTGGGGAGTATAGCACAGATACGCAGTATTTT. Its translation: CASSFGEYSTDTQYF.

The V call is TRBV7-2, the J call TRBJ1-4; tentatively, D is TRBD1 (6 bases). The CDR3 is 18 amino acids. CDR1 and CDR2 from the germline V gene are SGHTA and FQGNSA. Between the trimmed V and J ends, which lost 1 base and 0 bases, there was a span of 15 bases. The CDR3 here is CASSLVGRGRSTNEKLFF. The CDR3, as DNA: TGTGCCAGCAGCTTAGTAGGCCGGGGGCGGTCAACTAATGAAAAACTGTTTTTT.

The chain has TRBV5-4 and TRBJ1-3, with D perhaps TRBD1 (5 bases). The CDR3 has 14 amino acids. Germline loops: CDR1 SGHNT, CDR2 YYREEE (reference sequence). Trimming took off 6 bases at V and 4 bases at J, with 14 bases between the two ends. This chain's CDR3 is CASTVQGVGNTIYF. The CDR3 region has the DNA TGTGCCAGCACCGTGCAGGGTGTAGGAAACACCATATATTTT.

This clone was found many times. The chain joins TRBV11-2 to TRBJ1-2; 10 bases fit TRBD1. The CDR3 extends over 13 amino acids. The V and J ends lost 4 bases and 7 bases, in that order; junction bases with no gene match: 3. Germline CDR1 SGHAT, CDR2 FQNNGV. DNA of the CDR3: TGTGCCAGCAGCTGGGACAGGGGAGCTGGCTACACCTTC. Its translation is CASSWDRGAGYTF.

This clone was seen ten or more times. This chain links TRBV6-5 with TRBJ1-2, with D maybe TRBD1 (6 bases). The CDR3 runs 12 residues. V dropped 5 bases and J dropped 8 bases, with 12 bases sitting between them. CDR1 and CDR2 from the germline V gene are MNHEY and SVGAGI. The CDR3 spells CASSTRGQGYTF. In DNA form, the CDR3 reads TGTGCCAGCAGTACGCGTGGACAGGGCTACACCTTC.

There are many counts of this clone. This chain joins TRBV19 and TRBJ2-3; possible D gene TRBD1, 6 bases. The CDR3 contains 14 residues. Germline CDR1 reads LNHDA; CDR2 reads SQIVND (reference sequence). The ends were cut back, 4 bases at V and 4 bases at J, with 12 bases in the middle. The CDR3 spells CASSTYRVPDTQYF. For the CDR3, the DNA is TGTGCCAGTAGTACATACAGGGTCCCAGATACGCAGTATTTT.

The chain carries TRBV18 and TRBJ2-1, with D unresolved. This CDR3 has 15 amino acids. Trimming cost V 6 bases and J 2 bases, with 14 bases left between them. CDR1 KGHSH and CDR2 LQKENI come from the germline V gene. This CDR3 is CASSPAARPYNEQFF. The CDR3 bases are TGTGCCAGCTCTCCCGCGGCTCGTCCCTACAATGAGCAGTTCTTC.

This rearrangement joins TRBV30 to TRBJ2-1; D not resolved. The CDR3 contains 14 residues. V was shortened by 0 bases and J by 5 bases, with 11 bases between the two germline ends. Germline assignment: CDR1 GTSNPN and CDR2 SVGIG (reference sequence). The CDR3 region is CAWSVPGRNNEQFF. The CDR3 bases are TGTGCCTGGAGTGTACCGGGCAGAAACAATGAGCAGTTCTTC.